This is a list of T cell receptor beta chains from one sample in a study of T cells after yellow fever vaccination. TCRdb re-called the 5' RACE reads with MiXCR, one entry per CDR3 protein. The sample lists a few hundred thousand distinct CDR3 sequences; 3.6% were seen once. Sequenced here: PBMCs, sampled on the day of the yellow fever booster vaccination. These receptors were collected from a man between 18 and 35 years old who received the YFV17D yellow fever vaccine. CDR3s include the opening cysteine and the closing phenylalanine or tryptophan.

J gene	V gene	CDR3 protein
TRBJ2-1	TRBV7-2	CASSLETGALRDF
TRBJ2-5	TRBV10-3	CAISGDGETQYF
TRBJ1-2	TRBV5-5	CASRLVGQVHGYTF
TRBJ2-1	TRBV19	CASSIGTGGFNEQFF
TRBJ1-5	TRBV20-1	CSAGRGRQPQHF
TRBJ1-4	TRBV5-1	CASSLGQSEKLFF
TRBJ1-3	TRBV5-5	CASSWGTGAGNTIYF
TRBJ1-5	TRBV6-1	CASSTTGESQPQHF
TRBJ2-1	TRBV7-3	CASSYSGGNYNEQFF
TRBJ2-1	TRBV27	CASSLSQRGGFYNEQFF
TRBJ1-4	TRBV7-2	CASSRGANEKLFF
TRBJ1-2	TRBV28	CASRGIRAGYGYTF
TRBJ2-1	TRBV9	CASSVPGLGANNEQFF
TRBJ1-1	TRBV11-2	CASSLDVWTGGNTEAFF
TRBJ2-1	TRBV6-2/TRBV6-3	CASRRGPSMIGFF
TRBJ2-1	TRBV5-1	CASTETIGEQFF
TRBJ1-2	TRBV28	CASSDLDRAVYGYTF
TRBJ1-5	TRBV4-1	CASSQYLADQPQHF
TRBJ1-5	TRBV5-1	CASSLGVSGVGQPQHF
TRBJ1-2	TRBV2	CASTRDREANYGYTF
TRBJ2-5	TRBV24-1	CATSPRGPQETQYF
TRBJ2-1	TRBV7-9	CASSLAPPGEQFF
TRBJ2-1	TRBV4-3	CASSQGIGTSYNEQFF
TRBJ2-4	TRBV5-6	CASSLDLGRWAKNIQYF
TRBJ2-7	TRBV19	CASSISSREYF
TRBJ2-7	TRBV5-1	CASRRDRGYEQYF
TRBJ2-3	TRBV5-4	CATERGRVSDTQYF
TRBJ2-7	TRBV12-3/TRBV12-4	CASSLEVPPYEQYF
TRBJ1-4	TRBV20-1	CSATGEWGEKLFF
TRBJ2-3	TRBV7-3	CASSSLGGRGTDTQYF
TRBJ1-2	TRBV5-1	CASSSMEQGSGYTF
TRBJ2-1	TRBV24-1	CATSDPEEDEQFF
TRBJ2-1	TRBV19	CASSIDRNREQFF
TRBJ2-7	TRBV4-3	CASSQYWLWDRSYEQYF
TRBJ1-5	TRBV6-2/TRBV6-3	CASSRSERQPQHF
TRBJ2-3	TRBV6-2/TRBV6-3	CASSYLPFSPTDTQYF
TRBJ1-1	TRBV7-9	CANRPTGRLNTEAFF
TRBJ2-1	TRBV6-5	CASSYGQPHNEQFF
TRBJ1-5	TRBV2	CASRGDGRNQPQHF
TRBJ2-2	TRBV7-9	CASSSERTANTGELFF
TRBJ1-2	TRBV7-9	CASSLEQLYGYTF
TRBJ2-2	TRBV20-1	CSAPTSGGTGELFF
TRBJ2-2	TRBV29-1	CSVETTGELFF
TRBJ2-2	TRBV10-3	CATQRGRDKNTGELFF
TRBJ2-2	TRBV6-6	CATIIAGGQNTGELFF
TRBJ2-3	TRBV24-1	CATSDRDRTDTQYF
TRBJ2-1	TRBV3-2	CASSQDFTSGGYNEQFF
TRBJ1-2	TRBV29-1	CSVTLSVGYTF
TRBJ2-5	TRBV9	CASSVSPQTEKTQYF
TRBJ2-6	TRBV9	CASSLGAGRGYSGANVLTF